The 22 T cell receptor beta chains below were found in one sample sequenced in a study of blood T cells in healthy people across ages. The second PCR ran about 6 to 12 cycles with a sample-barcoded 5' primer and J-beta primers. TCRdb redid the calling of the 5' RACE reads with MiXCR, one entry per CDR3 protein. This table has some 800,000 distinct CDR3 sequences, more than 40% appearing once. Sequenced sample: blood. These receptors were taken from a man between 60 and 75 years old in good health.

This chain joins TRBV3-1 and TRBJ1-5; possibly TRBD1 for D (6 bases). CDR3 length: 16 amino acids. Germline CDR1 and CDR2: LGHDT and YNNKEL (reference sequence). V lost 1 base and J lost 7, with 17 bases in between. CDR3 DNA: TGTGCCAGCAGCCAAGGGACAGTCCGAGGGGAGCAGCCCCAGCATTTT. Protein product: CASSQGTVRGEQPQHF. The full variable domain, in which reference TRBV3-1 and TRBJ1-5 provide the parts outside the CDR3, is DTAVSQTPKYLVTQMGNDKSIKCEQNLGHDTMYWYKQDSKKFLKIMFSYNNKELIINETVPNRFSPKSPDKAHLNLHINSLELGDSAVYFCASSQGTVRGEQPQHFGDGTRLSIL.

This clonotype has just a few counts. The rearrangement links TRBV5-1 to TRBJ1-2, with D uncertain. From germline, CDR1 is SGHRS and CDR2 YFSETQ. CDR3 size: 13 residues. Deletions cut 3 bases from V and 7 bases from J, with 13 bases between. The CDR3 region is CASSWDFSGGYTF. The CDR3 DNA reads TGCGCCAGCAGCTGGGATTTTTCGGGTGGCTACACCTTC.

The V gene is TRBV5-1, the J gene TRBJ2-1, with unresolved D. The CDR3 has 15 amino acids. Germline V gene sequence: CDR1 SGHRS, CDR2 YFSETQ. The V end was cut by 0 bases, the J end by 6 bases, with 13 bases between. The CDR3 region is CASSLAWVFLNEQFF. CDR3 DNA sequence: TGCGCCAGCAGCTTGGCGTGGGTTTTCCTCAATGAGCAGTTCTTC.

This clonotype was picked up a small number of times. CDR3 bases: TGTGCCAGCAGTGAAGGGACAGTTGTTGCAAAACTGTTTTTT. This translates into CASSEGTVVAKLFF. The gene calls are TRBV25-1 and TRBJ1-4; 7 nucleotides align to TRBD1. CDR3 length: 14 amino acids. Looked up from germline, CDR1 is MGHDK and CDR2 is SYGVNS. V was clipped by 2 bases and J by 10 bases; unmatched bases: 7.

This clonotype showed up just a few times. This chain connects TRBV20-1 to TRBJ1-2; 12 bases line up with TRBD1. With V trimmed by 6 bases and J by 4 bases, 6 bases remained unmatched. The CDR3 covers 14 residues. CDR1 is DFQATT and CDR2 is SNEGSKA in the germline V gene (reference sequence). Here the CDR3 DNA reads TGCAGTGCGGGACAGGGGGCGGGTGGCTATGGCTACACCTTC. Translation gives CSAGQGAGGYGYTF.

This chain connects TRBV20-1 to TRBJ2-3; possibly TRBD2 for D (7 bases). The CDR3 length is 15 residues. Looked up from germline, CDR1 is DFQATT and CDR2 is SNEGSKA (reference sequence). V was pared by 3 bases and J by 0 bases, with 13 bases between. CDR3 loop: CSASGGGPSTDTQYF. The CDR3 coding sequence is TGCAGTGCTAGTGGGGGGGGCCCTAGCACAGATACGCAGTATTTT.

This clonotype was found many times. V usage is TRBV5-1 and J usage is TRBJ2-7, with 9 nucleotides matching TRBD1. The CDR3 contains 14 residues. CDR1 is SGHRS, CDR2 YFSETQ, per germline. With 4 bases clipped from V and 3 bases from J, the junction kept 5 bases outside the gene matches. The DNA of the CDR3 is TGCGCCAGCAGCCGACAGACAGGGGGCTACGAGCAGTACTTC. Encoded protein: CASSRQTGGYEQYF.

This clonotype was counted a few times. The chain combines TRBV4-3 with TRBJ1-4, with D tentatively TRBD1 (6 bases). The germline gives CDR1 LGHNA, CDR2 YSLEER. V lost 0 bases to trimming and J lost 5 bases, with 25 bases between them. The length of the CDR3 is 20 residues. In nucleotides, the CDR3 is TGCGCCAGCAGCCAAGAAAGGAGTCGAGGACAGTCCCTGGTGAATGAAAAACTGTTTTTT. This translates into CASSQERSRGQSLVNEKLFF.

A few counts support this clonotype. V usage is TRBV20-1 and J usage is TRBJ1-2, with a tentative D call TRBD1 (5 bases). The CDR3 runs to 15 residues. V shed 3 bases and J shed 4 bases, with 18 bases lying between them. Germline loops: CDR1 DFQATT, CDR2 SNEGSKA (reference sequence). CDR3 nucleotides: TGCAGTGCTAGGGCGGACACCACCGTTGGCTATGGCTACACCTTC. Encoded protein: CSARADTTVGYGYTF.

This clonotype has more than one count but fewer than ten. V and J are TRBV12-3 or TRBV12-4 and TRBJ2-7; unclear D gene. Trimming took 3 bases from V and 3 from J, leaving 6 bases between them. This CDR3 region has 12 residues. The CDR3 here is CASSLNGYEQYF. The CDR3 DNA sequence: TGTGCCAGCAGTTTGAACGGCTACGAGCAGTACTTC.

Details on this clonotype: One end of the junction varies from germline; a read error may be responsible. The rearrangement joins TRBV5-1 to TRBJ2-3; 9 bases agree with TRBD2. The CDR3 runs to 16 residues. Germline V CDR1 and CDR2: SGHRS, YFSETQ. CDR3: CARSLPSGGNTDTQYF. CDR3 sequence (DNA): TGCGCCAGGAGCTTGCCAAGCGGGGGGAACACAGATACGCAGTATTTT.

This clonotype showed up just a few times. The chain employs TRBV6-2 or TRBV6-3 and TRBJ1-5; no definite D call. This CDR3 has 15 residues. Germline assignment: CDR1 MNHEY and CDR2 SVGEGT. V was clipped by 2 bases and J by 0 bases, with 8 bases between them. CDR3 sequence reads: CASSYVQNSNQPQHF. The CDR3 coding sequence is TGTGCCAGCAGTTACGTGCAGAATAGCAATCAGCCCCAGCATTTT.

The V and J genes are TRBV4-3 and TRBJ2-3; 13 nucleotides line up with TRBD2. This CDR3 region has 17 residues. The V gene end was trimmed by 4 bases and the J gene end by 5 bases; junction bases not matched to a gene: 9. The germline CDR1 and CDR2 sequences are LGHNA and YSLEER. The CDR3 is CASSPQRTSGGRDTQYF. DNA for the CDR3: TGCGCCAGCAGCCCTCAAAGGACTAGCGGGGGACGAGATACGCAGTATTTT.

This clonotype appeared many times. The V call is TRBV6-2 or TRBV6-3, the J call TRBJ2-7, with 9 bases fitting TRBD2. Germline trimming cut 4 bases from V and 2 bases from J; bases unmatched to any gene: 6. Germline values: CDR1 MNHEY, CDR2 SVGEGT. The CDR3 runs 15 residues. As DNA, the CDR3 is TGTGCCAGCAGTTTGAGCGGGGGGAACCCCTACGAGCAGTACTTC. This encodes CASSLSGGNPYEQYF.

CDR3 protein: CASSLGTREKLFF. In DNA form, the CDR3 reads TGTGCCAGCAGCTTAGGGACTCGTGAAAAACTGTTTTTT. This sequence joins TRBV7-2 and TRBJ1-4; D not resolved. V shed 1 base and J shed 7 bases, with 7 bases lying between them. CDR3 length: 13 residues. Germline CDR1 and CDR2: SGHTA and FQGNSA. Full variable domain (rest looked up from reference TRBV7-2 and TRBJ1-4): GAGVSQSPSNKVTEKGKDVELRCDPISGHTALYWYRQSLGQGLEFLIYFQGNSAPDKSGLPSDRFSAERTGGSVSTLTIQRTQQEDSAVYLCASSLGTREKLFFGSGTQLSVL.

J is TRBJ1-1 and V is TRBV6-2 or TRBV6-3; D is possibly TRBD1 (6 bases). The germline gives CDR1 MNHEY, CDR2 SVGEGT. V lost 4 bases to trimming and J lost 1 base, with 13 bases between them. The CDR3 has 15 residues. CDR3 loop: CASSSPRGWNTEAFF. In DNA form, the CDR3 reads TGTGCCAGCAGTTCCCCCAGGGGTTGGAACACTGAAGCTTTCTTT.

The chain couples TRBV20-1 to TRBJ2-1; 8 nucleotides match TRBD2. V lost 7 bases to trimming and J lost 0 bases; unmatched junction nucleotides: 23. Germline values: CDR1 DFQATT, CDR2 SNEGSKA (reference sequence). The CDR3 runs to 20 residues. CDR3 loop: CSVRKRPARGALGSYNEQFF. The CDR3 region has the DNA TGCAGTGTGAGGAAGAGGCCCGCGCGGGGGGCACTGGGCTCCTACAATGAGCAGTTCTTC.

A few counts support this clonotype. CDR3 sequence: CASSFARSYGYTF. Written as DNA, the CDR3 is TGTGCCAGCAGTTTTGCCCGAAGCTATGGCTACACCTTC. The chain links TRBV12-3 or TRBV12-4 to TRBJ1-2; D not certain. CDR3 length equals 13 residues. Trimming left V 3 bases short and J 4 bases short, with 9 bases between.

This clonotype has only one observation. The rearrangement links TRBV10-3 to TRBJ1-2; D gene unclear. Trimming took 4 bases from V and 3 from J, leaving 3 bases between them. Germline V CDR1 and CDR2: ENHRY, SYGVKD. The CDR3 runs 11 residues. CDR3 nucleotide sequence: TGTGCCATCAGTGGAGACTATGGCTACACCTTC. Amino acid sequence: CAISGDYGYTF.

Only a few counts were recorded for this clonotype. The chain links TRBV5-1 to TRBJ2-1; no clear D. The CDR3 totals 12 residues. Germline assignment: CDR1 SGHRS and CDR2 YFSETQ. V lost 4 bases and J lost 8, with 10 bases in between. The CDR3 sequence is CASSLYIDEQFF. The CDR3 nucleotides read TGCGCCAGCAGCCTCTACATCGATGAGCAGTTCTTC.

This clonotype has at least ten counts. The rearrangement uses TRBV6-2 or TRBV6-3 and TRBJ2-7; 7 nucleotides match TRBD1. Per germline, CDR1 MNHEY and CDR2 SVGEGT. CDR3 size: 15 residues. Trimming cost V 4 bases and J 2 bases; bases outside gene matches: 8. The CDR3 nucleotides are TGTGCCAGCAGTTGGAAGACAGGGAGACCCTACGAGCAGTACTTC. Its translation: CASSWKTGRPYEQYF.

This clonotype came up many times. One junction end disagrees with the germline gene, perhaps due to a read error. J is TRBJ2-5 and V is TRBV20-1; D gene ambiguous. From germline, CDR1 is DFQATT and CDR2 SNEGSKA (reference sequence). CDR3 length: 11 amino acids. The CDR3 DNA is TGCAGTGCGGTAAAAAAAGAGGCCCAGTACTTC. Translated: CSAVKKEAQYF.